This is a list of T cell receptor beta chains from one sample in a study of T cell changes during pregnancy in multiple sclerosis. The repertoire was sequenced with immunoSEQ multiplex PCR; TCRdb's copy has only in-frame clones and lacks some. The sample records approximately 42,000 clones, around 84% being singletons. Sequencing used CD4+ T cells from peripheral blood mononuclear cells, obtained before pregnancy. The receptors stem from a female donor with multiple sclerosis, enrolled in a pregnancy study. Both conserved end residues are part of each CDR3. D genes are given only for firm matches. Clone size is stated in some rows and not others, as once, few, many or a class when expanded.

D gene: -
V gene: TRBV6-5
clone size: -
J gene: TRBJ1-1
CDR3 protein: CASKRLQQVNTEAFF
CDR3 DNA: TGTGCCAGCAAAAGGCTACAACAGGTGAACACTGAAGCTTTCTTT

D gene: -
V gene: TRBV18
clone size: -
J gene: TRBJ1-1
CDR3 protein: CASSGSHDTEAFF
CDR3 DNA: TGTGCCAGCTCGGGCAGCCACGACACTGAAGCTTTCTTT

D gene: -
V gene: TRBV2
clone size: -
J gene: TRBJ1-1
CDR3 protein: CASSAQNAEAFF
CDR3 DNA: TGTGCCAGCAGCGCCCAGAACGCTGAAGCTTTCTTT

D gene: -
V gene: TRBV30
clone size: -
J gene: TRBJ1-1
CDR3 protein: CAWSDKVNTEAFF
CDR3 DNA: TGTGCCTGGAGTGACAAAGTGAACACTGAAGCTTTCTTT

D gene: -
V gene: TRBV5-4
clone size: -
J gene: TRBJ1-6
CDR3 protein: CASSLDGGEAYNSPLHF
CDR3 DNA: TGTGCCAGCAGCTTGGATGGCGGGGAGGCCTATAATTCACCCCTCCACTTT

D gene: TRBD1
V gene: TRBV9
clone size: many
J gene: TRBJ1-1
CDR3 protein: CASSVGDRGYTEAFF
CDR3 DNA: TGTGCCAGCAGCGTAGGGGACAGGGGATACACTGAAGCTTTCTTT

D gene: TRBD2
V gene: TRBV6-5
clone size: -
J gene: TRBJ2-7
CDR3 protein: CASSFGGGGEQYF
CDR3 DNA: TGTGCCAGCAGTTTCGGCGGGGGGGGCGAGCAGTACTTC

D gene: -
V gene: TRBV5-1
clone size: -
J gene: TRBJ2-3
CDR3 protein: CASSLAAQAADTQYF
CDR3 DNA: TGCGCCAGCAGCTTGGCGGCGCAGGCTGCAGATACGCAGTATTTT

D gene: -
V gene: TRBV5-1
clone size: few
J gene: TRBJ1-1
CDR3 protein: CASSLGLGARTEAFF
CDR3 DNA: TGCGCCAGCAGCTTGGGGCTGGGGGCGAGGACTGAAGCTTTCTTT

D gene: TRBD1
V gene: TRBV11-3
clone size: -
J gene: TRBJ2-7
CDR3 protein: CASSSRDRGYEQYF
CDR3 DNA: TGTGCCAGCAGCTCCCGGGACAGGGGGTACGAGCAGTACTTC

D gene: -
V gene: TRBV30
clone size: -
J gene: TRBJ2-7
CDR3 protein: CAWSNRYEQYF
CDR3 DNA: TGTGCCTGGAGTAACAGGTACGAGCAGTACTTC

D gene: -
V gene: TRBV7-9
clone size: -
J gene: TRBJ1-1
CDR3 protein: CASSLYRNTEAFF
CDR3 DNA: TGTGCCAGCAGCTTATATAGGAACACTGAAGCTTTCTTT

D gene: TRBD1
V gene: TRBV7-2
clone size: -
J gene: TRBJ1-2
CDR3 protein: CASSFSDRVGYTF
CDR3 DNA: TGTGCCAGCAGCTTCAGCGACAGGGTTGGCTACACCTTC

D gene: -
V gene: TRBV19
clone size: -
J gene: TRBJ2-1
CDR3 protein: CASSKIRGSYNEQFF
CDR3 DNA: TGTGCCAGTAGTAAAATACGGGGGTCCTACAATGAGCAGTTCTTC

D gene: TRBD1
V gene: TRBV4-2
clone size: once
J gene: TRBJ2-2
CDR3 protein: CASSQTRQGQNTGELFF
CDR3 DNA: TGTGCCAGCAGCCAGACACGACAGGGGCAGAACACCGGGGAGCTGTTTTTT

D gene: -
V gene: TRBV13
clone size: -
J gene: TRBJ1-2
CDR3 protein: CASSLVGGFNYGYTF
CDR3 DNA: TGTGCCAGCAGCCTTGTAGGCGGTTTTAACTATGGCTACACCTTC

D gene: -
V gene: TRBV6-5
clone size: -
J gene: TRBJ1-3
CDR3 protein: CASSFDSNSGNTIYF
CDR3 DNA: TGTGCCAGCAGTTTCGACAGCAACTCTGGAAACACCATATATTTT

D gene: -
V gene: TRBV2
clone size: few
J gene: TRBJ1-5
CDR3 protein: CASSDRSGRQPQHF
CDR3 DNA: TGTGCCAGCAGTGATAGGTCAGGGCGCCAGCCCCAGCATTTT

D gene: -
V gene: TRBV5-1
clone size: -
J gene: TRBJ2-7
CDR3 protein: CASSAGQISSYEQYF
CDR3 DNA: TGCGCCAGCAGCGCGGGACAGATCAGCTCCTACGAGCAGTACTTC

D gene: -
V gene: TRBV28
clone size: -
J gene: TRBJ2-1
CDR3 protein: CASRPSGTTHNEQFF
CDR3 DNA: TGTGCCAGCAGGCCCTCCGGGACAACCCACAATGAGCAGTTCTTC

D gene: -
V gene: TRBV7-2
clone size: few
J gene: TRBJ2-7
CDR3 protein: CATGEGEQYF
CDR3 DNA: TGTGCCACAGGGGAAGGCGAGCAGTACTTC

D gene: TRBD1
V gene: TRBV5-5
clone size: once
J gene: TRBJ1-1
CDR3 protein: CASGGAGGGRTEAFF
CDR3 DNA: TGTGCCAGCGGGGGGGCAGGGGGCGGTAGGACTGAAGCTTTCTTT

D gene: -
V gene: TRBV28
clone size: -
J gene: TRBJ2-3
CDR3 protein: CASSLSTEYTQYF
CDR3 DNA: TGTGCCAGCAGTTTATCCACAGAATATACGCAGTATTTT

D gene: TRBD1
V gene: TRBV5-1
clone size: -
J gene: TRBJ1-1
CDR3 protein: CASSLADRANTEAFF
CDR3 DNA: TGCGCCAGCAGCTTGGCCGACAGGGCGAACACTGAAGCTTTCTTT

D gene: TRBD2
V gene: TRBV11-3
clone size: -
J gene: TRBJ2-1
CDR3 protein: CASSRGGSYNEQFF
CDR3 DNA: TGTGCCAGCAGCCGGGGGGGATCCTACAATGAGCAGTTCTTC

D gene: TRBD2
V gene: TRBV11-2
clone size: -
J gene: TRBJ2-2
CDR3 protein: CASSGLAHTGELFF
CDR3 DNA: TGTGCCAGCAGCGGACTAGCCCACACCGGGGAGCTGTTTTTT

D gene: -
V gene: TRBV30
clone size: once
J gene: TRBJ2-2
CDR3 protein: CAWSVLGQLSLFF
CDR3 DNA: TGTGCCTGGAGTGTATTAGGACAGCTGTCTCTGTTTTTT

D gene: -
V gene: TRBV29-1
clone size: -
J gene: TRBJ1-1
CDR3 protein: CSGRWGQDEAFF
CDR3 DNA: TGCAGCGGCAGATGGGGGCAGGATGAAGCTTTCTTT

D gene: -
V gene: TRBV5-6
clone size: -
J gene: TRBJ2-5
CDR3 protein: CASTLNRGETQYF
CDR3 DNA: TGTGCCAGCACCTTGAATCGGGGAGAGACCCAGTACTTC

D gene: -
V gene: TRBV4-1
clone size: -
J gene: TRBJ2-2
CDR3 protein: CASSQDVGGVKELRNTGELFF
CDR3 DNA: TGCGCCAGCAGCCAAGATGTCGGGGGTGTTAAAGAACTGAGGAACACCGGGGAGCTGTTTTTT

D gene: -
V gene: TRBV30
clone size: -
J gene: TRBJ1-1
CDR3 protein: CAWSVMAGTEAFF
CDR3 DNA: TGTGCCTGGAGTGTTATGGCGGGCACTGAAGCTTTCTTT

D gene: -
V gene: TRBV30
clone size: once
J gene: TRBJ2-1
CDR3 protein: CAGDSTGTGAQFF
CDR3 DNA: TGTGCCGGGGACTCCACGGGAACTGGCGCGCAGTTCTTC

D gene: -
V gene: TRBV7-9
clone size: -
J gene: TRBJ1-2
CDR3 protein: CASSLSNSIYGYTF
CDR3 DNA: TGTGCCAGCAGCTTAAGCAACTCTATCTATGGCTACACCTTC

D gene: -
V gene: TRBV7-9
clone size: -
J gene: TRBJ2-1
CDR3 protein: CASSLVGGAIPFF
CDR3 DNA: TGTGCCAGCAGCTTAGTGGGGGGAGCGATACCGTTCTTC

D gene: -
V gene: TRBV13
clone size: -
J gene: TRBJ2-1
CDR3 protein: CASSHNFGTGAYNEQFF
CDR3 DNA: TGTGCCAGCAGCCATAATTTCGGGACTGGGGCCTACAATGAGCAGTTCTTC

D gene: TRBD1
V gene: TRBV19
clone size: -
J gene: TRBJ2-2
CDR3 protein: CASRATRTGGRWELFF
CDR3 DNA: TGTGCCAGTAGAGCCACGCGGACAGGGGGCCGCTGGGAGCTGTTTTTT

D gene: -
V gene: TRBV27
clone size: -
J gene: TRBJ2-4
CDR3 protein: CASSPPGGWNIQYF
CDR3 DNA: TGTGCCAGCAGTCCCCCGGGGGGCTGGAACATTCAGTACTTC

D gene: TRBD2
V gene: TRBV5-6
clone size: -
J gene: TRBJ2-7
CDR3 protein: CASIFSGLPYEQYF
CDR3 DNA: TGTGCCAGCATCTTTAGCGGGTTACCCTACGAGCAGTACTTC

D gene: TRBD1
V gene: TRBV27
clone size: few
J gene: TRBJ2-7
CDR3 protein: CASSTKLRDRLYEQYF
CDR3 DNA: TGTGCCAGCAGTACAAAACTTCGGGACAGATTATACGAGCAGTACTTC

D gene: -
V gene: TRBV6-1
clone size: -
J gene: TRBJ1-1
CDR3 protein: CASSEFFGGITEAFF
CDR3 DNA: TGTGCCAGCAGTGAATTTTTCGGGGGAATCACTGAAGCTTTCTTT

D gene: -
V gene: TRBV19
clone size: -
J gene: TRBJ1-5
CDR3 protein: CASSIVRTGRDRPQHF
CDR3 DNA: TGTGCCAGTAGTATAGTTCGGACGGGCCGGGATCGTCCCCAGCATTTT

D gene: TRBD1
V gene: TRBV5-1
clone size: -
J gene: TRBJ1-3
CDR3 protein: CASSQLQGSSGNTIYF
CDR3 DNA: TGCGCCAGCAGCCAACTACAGGGGTCCTCTGGAAACACCATATATTTT

D gene: TRBD1
V gene: TRBV11-2
clone size: -
J gene: TRBJ1-1
CDR3 protein: CASSLAPRDRSEAFF
CDR3 DNA: TGTGCCAGCAGCTTAGCCCCCCGGGACAGGTCCGAAGCTTTCTTT

D gene: -
V gene: TRBV11-2
clone size: -
J gene: TRBJ1-2
CDR3 protein: CASSSTGSSLVGYTF
CDR3 DNA: TGTGCCAGCAGCAGCACAGGGAGCTCGTTAGTTGGCTACACCTTC